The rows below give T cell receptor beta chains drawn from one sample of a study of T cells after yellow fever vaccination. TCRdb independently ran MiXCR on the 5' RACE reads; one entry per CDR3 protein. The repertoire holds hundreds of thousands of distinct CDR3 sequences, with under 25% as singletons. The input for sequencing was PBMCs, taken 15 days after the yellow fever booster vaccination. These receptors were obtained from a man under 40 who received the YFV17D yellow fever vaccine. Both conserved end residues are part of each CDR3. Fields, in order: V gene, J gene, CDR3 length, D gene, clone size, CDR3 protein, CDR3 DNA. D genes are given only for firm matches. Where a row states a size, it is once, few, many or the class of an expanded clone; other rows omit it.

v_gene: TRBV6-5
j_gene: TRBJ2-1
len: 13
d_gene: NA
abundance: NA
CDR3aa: CASSFRASNEQFF
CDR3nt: TGTGCCAGCAGTTTCAGGGCTAGTAATGAGCAGTTCTTC

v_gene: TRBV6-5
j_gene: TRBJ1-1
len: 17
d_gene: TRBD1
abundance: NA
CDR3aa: CASSYSRGVGLNTEAFF
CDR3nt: TGTGCCAGCAGTTACTCCAGGGGGGTAGGTCTGAACACTGAAGCTTTCTTT

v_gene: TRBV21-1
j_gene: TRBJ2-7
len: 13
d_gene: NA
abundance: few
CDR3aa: CASLMGGSDEQYF
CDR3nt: TGTGCCAGCCTTATGGGGGGTTCTGACGAGCAGTACTTC

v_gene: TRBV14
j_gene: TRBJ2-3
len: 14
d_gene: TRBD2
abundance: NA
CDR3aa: CASSRRTRTDTQYF
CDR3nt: TGTGCCAGCAGCAGACGGACTAGAACAGATACGCAGTATTTT

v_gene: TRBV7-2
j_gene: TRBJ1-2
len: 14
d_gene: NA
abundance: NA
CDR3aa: CASSPDSEGYGYTF
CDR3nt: TGTGCCAGCAGCCCCGACTCCGAGGGCTATGGCTACACCTTC

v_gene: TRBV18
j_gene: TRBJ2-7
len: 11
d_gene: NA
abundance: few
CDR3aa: CASSSRDEQYF
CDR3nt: TGTGCCAGCTCCAGCCGGGACGAGCAGTACTTC

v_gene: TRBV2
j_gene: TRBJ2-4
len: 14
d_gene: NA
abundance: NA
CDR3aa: CASKLVRGENIQYF
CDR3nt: TGTGCCTCAAAACTGGTCAGGGGAGAAAACATTCAGTACTTC

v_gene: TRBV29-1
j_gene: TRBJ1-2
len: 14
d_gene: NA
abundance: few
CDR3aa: CSGKLGRDNYGYTF
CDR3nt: TGCAGCGGTAAACTAGGACGGGATAACTATGGCTACACCTTC

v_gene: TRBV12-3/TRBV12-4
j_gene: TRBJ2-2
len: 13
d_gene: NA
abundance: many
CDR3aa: CASSLRARGELFF
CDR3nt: TGTGCCAGCAGTTTACGGGCGAGGGGGGAGCTGTTTTTT

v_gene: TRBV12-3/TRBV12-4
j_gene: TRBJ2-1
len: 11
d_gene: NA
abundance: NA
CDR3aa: CASSPGLEQFF
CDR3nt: TGTGCCAGCAGTCCAGGACTAGAGCAGTTCTTC

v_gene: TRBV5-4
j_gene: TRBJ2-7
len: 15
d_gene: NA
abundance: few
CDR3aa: CASSPAETSYYEQYF
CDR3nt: TGTGCCAGCAGCCCTGCGGAAACTAGTTACTACGAGCAGTACTTC

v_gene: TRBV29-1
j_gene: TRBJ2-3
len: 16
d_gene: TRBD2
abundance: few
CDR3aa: CSASRDGRGDTDTQYF
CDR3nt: TGCAGCGCCTCCCGAGACGGGAGGGGAGACACAGATACGCAGTATTTT